The T cell receptor beta chain described here comes from a study of OX40 agonist ivuxolimab in advanced cancers. Study findings and constraints: Compared with CD4+, CD8+ T cells on average had more expanded clones.

Germline values: CDR1 SGDLS, CDR2 YYNGEE. The CDR3 runs 16 residues. V lost 4 bases, J lost 4 bases, and 10 bases stayed unmatched. This clone was seen just once. Its specificity is unknown. Using immunoSEQ multiplex PCR, the repertoire was profiled, and TCRdb retains in-frame clones only, with some absent. The table includes 60,000 to 70,000 clones, 75% to 90% detected once. J is TRBJ1-1 and V is TRBV9; TRBD1 matches at 10 bases. The source of this sequence is an adult with an advanced solid tumor such as melanoma, head and neck, liver or kidney cancer. The input for sequencing was CD4+ or CD8+ T cells sorted from blood, taken in a trial of the OX40 agonist ivuxolimab. The DNA of the CDR3 is TGTGCCAGCAGCTCCTCTAGACAGGGGGCCCCCACTGAAGCTTTCTTT. Translated, it gives CASSSSRQGAPTEAFF.